This T cell receptor beta chain derives from a study of T cells in Graves' hyperthyroidism and ophthalmopathy. Researchers took RNA transcripts and amplified the TCR beta CDR3 regions from them. An initial round of RT-PCR targeting the TCR CDR3 relied on the HTBI primer set. Using its own MiXCR run on the multiplex PCR reads, TCRdb lists one record per CDR3 protein. The sample contains roughly 350,000 distinct CDR3 sequences, about 13% of which appear only once. The V end was cut by 4 bases, the J end by 6 bases, with 21 bases between. The CDR3 contains 16 residues. Specimen: blood. The clonotype was recovered from a woman aged 35 to 49 with Graves' ophthalmopathy. The gene calls are TRBV12-3 or TRBV12-4 and TRBJ1-1, with D possibly matching TRBD1 (5 bases). CDR3 coding DNA: TGTGCCAGCAGTTATGCCGGGACTCCTGAACGGGCTGAAGCTTTCTTT. Protein sequence: CASSYAGTPERAEAFF.